The 13 T cell receptor beta chains below all came from one sample that was sequenced in a study of blood T cell repertoires in COVID-19. Using immunoSEQ multiplex PCR, the repertoire was profiled, and TCRdb retains in-frame clones only, with some absent. The data contain about 140,000 clones, around 81% of them singletons. Sequences were obtained from peripheral blood. Source of these receptors: a human donor in a cohort sampled during active COVID-19.

This chain connects TRBV30 to TRBJ1-1; a weak D match, TRBD1 (6 bases). This CDR3 spans 12 amino acids. CDR1 and CDR2 from the germline V gene are GTSNPN and SVGIG (reference sequence). V lost 2 bases and J lost 4, with 8 bases in between. CDR3 in DNA: TGTGCCTGGAGTAGGGGGGGCACTGAAGCTTTCTTT. This codes for CAWSRGGTEAFF.

The chain carries TRBV6-5 and TRBJ2-7; 9 positions agree with TRBD1. The CDR3 is 14 residues long. J lost 8 bases, V lost 0 bases, and 5 bases had no gene match. Germline CDR1 MNHEY, CDR2 SVGAGI. The CDR3 protein is CASSYSTDRGKQYF. CDR3 sequence (DNA): TGTGCCAGCAGTTACTCGACGGACAGGGGAAAGCAGTACTTC.

This clone is a singleton in its sample. This chain connects TRBV28 to TRBJ1-2, with TRBD1 matching 7 bases. CDR1 is MDHEN and CDR2 is SYDVKM in the germline V gene. Losses at the gene ends were 3 bases for V and 4 bases for J; bases not matched to a gene: 8. There are 15 residues in the CDR3. The CDR3 sequence is CASSFILGQLYGYTF. In DNA, the CDR3 is TGTGCCAGCAGTTTTATATTGGGACAGCTCTATGGCTACACCTTC.

This clone was observed a single time. This chain uses TRBV5-1 with TRBJ2-5; 14 bases are shared with TRBD2. The CDR3 is 16 residues long. With 4 bases clipped from V and 5 bases from J, the junction kept 7 bases outside the gene matches. Germline assignment: CDR1 SGHRS and CDR2 YFSETQ. CDR3 in amino acids: CASSTGLAGVGETQYF. As DNA, the CDR3 is TGCGCCAGCAGCACGGGACTAGCGGGAGTGGGGGAGACCCAGTACTTC.

This chain uses TRBV28 with TRBJ1-1, with D perhaps matching TRBD1 (6 bases). This CDR3 is built from 14 residues. With 2 bases removed from V and 1 base from J, the gap between germline ends came to 8 bases. Looked up from germline, CDR1 is MDHEN and CDR2 is SYDVKM. The CDR3 here is CASSLRGGNTEAFF. The DNA of the CDR3 is TGTGCCAGCAGTTTAAGGGGGGGGAACACTGAAGCTTTCTTT.

The V gene is TRBV18, the J gene TRBJ2-2; 10 positions agree with TRBD1. The V gene end was trimmed by 5 bases and the J gene end by 0 bases; junction bases not matched to a gene: 6. The CDR3 spans 17 residues. Germline CDR1 reads KGHSH; CDR2 reads LQKENI. The CDR3 loop is CASSAPGQGTNTGELFF. DNA of the CDR3: TGTGCCAGCTCAGCCCCGGGACAGGGGACGAACACCGGGGAGCTGTTTTTT.

The genes are TRBV5-1 and TRBJ2-6; D is possibly TRBD1 (6 bases). The CDR3 is 16 residues long. V lost 0 bases, J lost 1 base, and 8 bases lay in between. Germline V lookup: CDR1 SGHRS, CDR2 YFSETQ. The CDR3 DNA is TGCGCCAGCAGCTTGGCACAGGGTTCTGGGGCCAACGTCCTGACTTTC. As protein: CASSLAQGSGANVLTF.

The J gene is TRBJ1-1, the V gene TRBV9; D is unresolved. The V gene's germline CDR1 is SGDLS and CDR2 YYNGEE. V lost 4 bases to trimming and J lost 4 bases, with 17 bases between them. The CDR3 runs 15 residues. DNA of the CDR3: TGTGCCAGCAGCCGCGGTGGCGCCACGGTCACTGAAGCTTTCTTT. Translated: CASSRGGATVTEAFF. Looking up the rest from reference TRBV9 and TRBJ1-1 gives the full variable domain: DSGVTQTPKHLITATGQRVTLRCSPRSGDLSVYWYQQSLDQGLQFLIQYYNGEERAKGNILERFSAQQFPDLHSELNLSSLELGDSALYFCASSRGGATVTEAFFGQGTRLTVV.

This clone was counted between two and nine times. This chain links TRBV6-5 with TRBJ2-2, with D hard to call. CDR3 length: 14 amino acids. V gave up 2 bases and J gave up 5 bases, with 9 bases separating them. From germline, CDR1 is MNHEY and CDR2 SVGAGI. CDR3 DNA sequence: TGTGCCAGCAGTTACGGAACCGGGACCGGGGAGCTGTTTTTT. Encoded protein: CASSYGTGTGELFF.

This clone has just one count. This chain joins TRBV6-4 and TRBJ1-2; TRBD1 agrees at 10 bases. After removal of 5 bases from V and 7 bases from J, the junction contained 7 bases not matched to a gene. The CDR3 runs to 14 residues. Looked up from germline, CDR1 is MRHNA and CDR2 is SNTAGT. CDR3 region: CASSWDRGASGYTF. The CDR3, as DNA: TGTGCCAGCAGTTGGGACAGGGGCGCCAGTGGCTACACCTTC.

The V call is TRBV9, the J call TRBJ1-1, with 9 bases fitting TRBD1. Germline loops: CDR1 SGDLS, CDR2 YYNGEE. The CDR3 covers 12 residues. V was pared by 10 bases and J by 3 bases, with 4 bases of the junction left unmatched. In nucleotides, the CDR3 is TGTGCCGAACAGGGGGCAGACACTGAAGCTTTCTTT. Its protein is CAEQGADTEAFF.

The chain joins TRBV6-5 to TRBJ1-6; no firm D call. Germline V gene lookup returns CDR1 MNHEY and CDR2 SVGAGI. This CDR3 comprises 14 residues. Deletions cut 2 bases from V and 7 bases from J, with 9 bases between. The CDR3 here is CASSYRGENSPLHF. The CDR3 DNA reads as TGTGCCAGCAGTTACCGCGGCGAAAATTCACCCCTCCACTTT.

The rearrangement joins TRBV7-3 to TRBJ2-1, with 7 bases identical to TRBD1. The V gene end was trimmed by 1 base and the J gene end by 3 bases; junction bases not matched to a gene: 3. Germline CDR1 SGHTA, CDR2 FQGTGA. The CDR3 runs to 15 residues. CDR3 loop: CASSLKAGGYNEQFF. CDR3 DNA: TGTGCCAGCAGCTTAAAGGCAGGGGGCTACAATGAGCAGTTCTTC.